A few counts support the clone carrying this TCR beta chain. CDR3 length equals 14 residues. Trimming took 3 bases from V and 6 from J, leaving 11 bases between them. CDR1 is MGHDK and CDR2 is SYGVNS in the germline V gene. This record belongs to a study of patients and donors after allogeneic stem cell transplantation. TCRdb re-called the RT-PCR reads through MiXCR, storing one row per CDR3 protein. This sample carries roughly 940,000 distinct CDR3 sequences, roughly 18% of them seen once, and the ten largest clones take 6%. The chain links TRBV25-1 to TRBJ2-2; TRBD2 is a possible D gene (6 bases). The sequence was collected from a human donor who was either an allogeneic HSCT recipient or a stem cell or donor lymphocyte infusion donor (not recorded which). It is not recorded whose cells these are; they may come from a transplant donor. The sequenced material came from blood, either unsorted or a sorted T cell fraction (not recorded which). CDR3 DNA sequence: TGTGCCAGCAGTGATTTAGGAGGGGCCGGGGAGCTGTTTTTT. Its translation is CASSDLGGAGELFF.